This TCR beta chain was profiled in a study of T cell responses to AZD1222 COVID-19 vaccine. Overall study: Pooling covered second doses at about 4 or about 12 weeks. General study points: Baseline antibody screening turned up just six seropositive AZD1222 recipients. Females outnumbered males among donors, who were mostly white British; clonal diversity was possibly underestimated. Spike-specific TCR breadth and depth were elevated following two AZD1222 doses.

The protocol was immunoSEQ multiplex PCR, while the TCRdb copy is restricted to in-frame clones and leaves out a portion. This sample has approximately 190,000 clones, with around 92% found just once. V gave up 0 bases and J gave up 4 bases; unmatched junction bases: 2. The CDR3 covers 14 residues. From germline, CDR1 is SGHTA and CDR2 FQGNSA. On this clone: No antigen is known for it.

The specimen comprised peripheral blood, sampled on day 0 of AZD1222 vaccination. The clonotype was recovered from an adult in good health. The chain joins TRBV7-2 to TRBJ1-2, with 7 bases aligning to TRBD1. CDR3 sequence (DNA): TGTGCCAGCAGCTTAGCCCGGGACAGCTATGGCTACACCTTC. It specifies CASSLARDSYGYTF.